These 9 T cell receptor beta chains share one sample of origin, sequenced in a study of human T cells and chemical hapten exposure. Time point: patch test 1, 2 weeks after DPC sensitization. Treatment in this sample: therapeutic diphenylcyclopropenone sensitization with weekly scalp DPC. It was from unfractionated whole blood that total RNA was extracted. TCRdb recomputed calls from the RACE reads with MiXCR, one row per CDR3 protein. This sample has roughly 50,000 distinct CDR3 sequences, with approximately 10% found just once. Source: whole blood, taken in connection with sensitization to the hapten diphenylcyclopropenone (DPC). These receptors all stem from a woman aged 40 to 49 with alopecia areata. Some clones in this sample may be carry-over from other donors' samples.

This clonotype occurred a few times. V usage is TRBV29-1 and J usage is TRBJ2-3; no firm D call. CDR1 SQVTM and CDR2 ANQGSEA come from the germline V gene. Trimming removed 7 bases from V and 2 bases from J, with 4 bases in between. The CDR3 extends over 10 amino acids. CDR3 loop: CSAVTDTQYF. In DNA, the CDR3 is TGCAGCGCTGTCACAGATACGCAGTATTTT.

This chain links TRBV20-1 with TRBJ2-2; 13 bases agree with TRBD2. The CDR3 is made up of 15 amino acids. V trimming: 2 bases; J trimming: 5 bases; junction bases outside the gene matches: 2. Germline loops: CDR1 DFQATT, CDR2 SNEGSKA (reference sequence). In DNA form, the CDR3 reads TGCAGTGCTAGAAGGACTAGCGGGAGTACCGGGGAGCTGTTTTTT. This encodes CSARRTSGSTGELFF.

This clonotype was picked up many times. The chain joins TRBV5-1 to TRBJ2-7, with TRBD2 matching 10 bases. CDR3 length: 14 amino acids. Germline values: CDR1 SGHRS, CDR2 YFSETQ. V dropped 2 bases and J dropped 2; count of bases not matched to a gene: 1. CDR3 bases: TGCGCCAGCAGCTTCCTAGCGGGAGCCTACGAGCAGTACTTC. Its protein product is CASSFLAGAYEQYF.

This clonotype was detected ten times or more. The chain joins TRBV9 to TRBJ1-2; 7 bases align to TRBD1. The CDR3 contains 16 residues. J gave up 4 bases and V 0 bases, and 9 bases lay outside the gene matches. Germline V gene data show CDR1 as SGDLS and CDR2 as YYNGEE. CDR3 protein: CASSVAGTASSYGYTF. CDR3 DNA sequence: TGTGCCAGCAGCGTAGCCGGGACAGCGAGCTCCTATGGCTACACCTTC.

The chain employs TRBV19 and TRBJ2-7, with D perhaps assigned TRBD1 or TRBD2 (5 bases each). V was shortened by 5 bases and J by 7 bases, with 18 bases between the two germline ends. Germline CDR1 LNHDA, CDR2 SQIVND (reference sequence). The CDR3 contains 14 residues. The CDR3 loop reads CASSPLQGVEEQYF. The CDR3, as DNA: TGTGCCAGTAGTCCCCTCCAGGGAGTGGAAGAGCAGTACTTC.

This clonotype appeared many times. The V gene is TRBV7-9, the J gene TRBJ1-4; D is ambiguous. Germline V CDR1 and CDR2: SEHNR, FQNEAQ (reference sequence). This CDR3 contains 15 residues. V was trimmed by 1 base and J by 0 bases, leaving 6 bases between them. The CDR3 protein is CASSLDGTTNEKLFF. CDR3 sequence (DNA): TGTGCCAGCAGCTTAGACGGGACAACTAATGAAAAACTGTTTTTT.

The table lists this clonotype with a few counts. The V gene is TRBV20-1, the J gene TRBJ2-7; no reliable D call. Trimming left V 5 bases short and J 1 base short, with 18 bases between. This CDR3 is 15 amino acids long. Germline V gene sequence: CDR1 DFQATT, CDR2 SNEGSKA (reference sequence). The CDR3 DNA is TGCAGTGCTGCCCGCCCAGGCGTAACTTCCTACGAGCAGTACTTC. This sequence encodes CSAARPGVTSYEQYF.

This sequence joins TRBV29-1 and TRBJ2-1; no definite D call. The CDR3 is 13 amino acids. Between the trimmed V and J ends, which lost 7 bases and 0 bases, there was a span of 10 bases. Germline lookup yields CDR1 SQVTM and CDR2 ANQGSEA. The chain's CDR3 is CSARDDSYNEQFF. The CDR3 DNA reads TGCAGCGCCCGCGACGACTCCTACAATGAGCAGTTCTTC.

As to this clonotype: Lacking the conserved final phenylalanine or tryptophan, this CDR3 likely reflects a read error. The rearrangement uses TRBV10-1 and TRBJ2-5; D may match TRBD1 or TRBD2 (5 bases each). Germline loops: CDR1 WNHNN, CDR2 SYGVQD (reference sequence). This CDR3 spans 15 amino acids. Trimming cost V 0 bases and J 2 bases, with 10 bases left between them. The CDR3 sequence: CASSESEGPQETQYL. In DNA, the CDR3 is TGCGCCAGCAGTGAGTCTGAGGGGCCTCAAGAGACCCAGTACCTC.